The 22 T cell receptor beta chains presented below share a single source sample, sequenced in a study of blood T cell repertoires in COVID-19. The assay was immunoSEQ multiplex PCR, and TCRdb's table has in-frame clones only and misses some. The sample shows 60,000 to 85,000 clones, over 75% of them seen only once. The source material was peripheral blood. The receptors were sampled from an elderly woman with active or convalescent COVID-19.

This rearrangement joins TRBV7-3 to TRBJ1-2; maybe TRBD1 (5 bases). V was cut by 8 bases and J by 8 bases, with 15 bases left in between. The V gene's germline CDR1 is SGHTA and CDR2 FQGTGA. This CDR3 spans 12 amino acids. The CDR3 region is CASSGGVSGYTF. CDR3 nucleotides: TGTGCCAGCTCCGGGGGGGTTTCAGGCTACACCTTC. The entire variable domain, with the rest obtained from reference TRBV7-3 and TRBJ1-2, is as follows: GAGVSQTPSNKVTEKGKYVELRCDPISGHTALYWYRQSLGQGPEFLIYFQGTGAADDSGLPNDRFFAVRPEGSVSTLKIQRTERGDSAVYLCASSGGVSGYTFGSGTRLTVV.

This chain connects TRBV14 to TRBJ2-7; the D gene is possibly TRBD1 (6 bases). This CDR3 spans 14 amino acids. The germline CDR1 and CDR2 sequences are SGHDN and FVKESK. V lost 9 bases and J 1 base, leaving 16 bases between the germline ends. The CDR3 DNA follows: TGTGCCAGAGCCCTGCCAGGGGTATCCTACGAGCAGTACTTC. Translation gives CARALPGVSYEQYF.

The chain recombines TRBV5-1 with TRBJ1-5, with TRBD1 identical over 9 bases. Trimming took 0 bases from V and 4 from J; bases not matched to a gene: 2. The CDR3 totals 15 residues. CDR1 is SGHRS and CDR2 is YFSETQ in the germline V gene. The CDR3 nucleotides are TGCGCCAGCAGCTTGGAGGGGACAGGGAATCAGCCCCAGCATTTT. Translated: CASSLEGTGNQPQHF.

The V call is TRBV28, the J call TRBJ1-3, with 7 positions matching TRBD1. This CDR3 has 17 residues. CDR1 and CDR2 (germline): MDHEN, SYDVKM. V dropped 3 bases and J dropped 0; count of bases not matched to a gene: 8. The CDR3 is CASSLSGTESSGNTIYF. CDR3 in DNA: TGTGCCAGCAGTTTGTCCGGGACAGAGTCCTCTGGAAACACCATATATTTT. The entire variable domain, with the rest obtained from reference TRBV28 and TRBJ1-3, is as follows: DVKVTQSSRYLVKRTGEKVFLECVQDMDHENMFWYRQDPGLGLRLIYFSYDVKMKEKGDIPEGYSVSREKKERFSLILESASTNQTSMYLCASSLSGTESSGNTIYFGEGSWLTVV.

The rearrangement joins TRBV6-6 to TRBJ1-1, with 7 bases identical to TRBD1. V shed 6 bases, J shed 0 bases, and the junction held 10 bases outside the gene matches. Germline V gene sequence: CDR1 MNHNY, CDR2 SVGAGI (reference sequence). The CDR3 length is 16 residues. The CDR3, as DNA: TGTGCCAGCAGCCTAGAAGGGGGCCGCTTGAACACTGAAGCTTTCTTT. Amino acid sequence: CASSLEGGRLNTEAFF.

This sequence joins TRBV29-1 and TRBJ1-1, with D possibly matching TRBD1 (5 bases). CDR1 and CDR2 (germline): SQVTM, ANQGSEA. The length of the CDR3 is 15 residues. V lost 3 bases and J 1 base, leaving 15 bases between the germline ends. Written as DNA, the CDR3 is TGCAGCGTTGAGGGGCATCGGGGAGGGAACACTGAAGCTTTCTTT. Protein sequence: CSVEGHRGGNTEAFF. Drawing the rest from reference TRBV29-1 and TRBJ1-1, the complete variable domain is SAVISQKPSRDICQRGTSLTIQCQVDSQVTMMFWYRQQPGQSLTLIATANQGSEATYESGFVIDKFPISRPNLTFSTLTVSNMSPEDSSIYLCSVEGHRGGNTEAFFGQGTRLTVV.

This chain joins TRBV11-2 and TRBJ1-2; D might be TRBD1 (5 bases). The V gene lost 6 bases and the J gene lost 4 bases, with 12 bases spanning the gap. Germline V gene lookup returns CDR1 SGHAT and CDR2 FQNNGV. CDR3 length: 13 residues. CDR3 sequence reads: CASSSDRFYGYTF. The CDR3 bases are TGTGCCAGCAGTTCCGACAGATTCTATGGCTACACCTTC.

This sequence joins TRBV21-1 and TRBJ1-1. TRBV21-1 is labeled a pseudogene. This CDR3 comprises 17 residues. DNA for the CDR3: TGTGCCAGCAGCAAATGGGGAGTGGGGTGGGTTGAAACTGAAGCTTTCTTT. It encodes CASSKWGVGWVETEAFF.

The gene calls are TRBV28 and TRBJ2-6; 8 bases match TRBD2. Germline V gives CDR1 MDHEN, CDR2 SYDVKM. CDR3 length: 18 amino acids. J lost 0 bases, V lost 2 bases, and 6 bases had no gene match. CDR3 DNA: TGTGCCAGCAGTTTAACCAGGAGCGGGAGCTCTGGGGCCAACGTCCTGACTTTC. Amino acids: CASSLTRSGSSGANVLTF.

The chain joins TRBV2 to TRBJ2-2; D is unclear. The CDR3 has 14 amino acids. The ends were cut back, 6 bases at V and 7 bases at J, with 15 bases in the middle. The germline gives CDR1 SNHLY, CDR2 FYNNEI. CDR3 region: CASRAFGLVGELFF. As DNA, the CDR3 is TGTGCCAGCAGGGCTTTTGGGCTGGTCGGGGAGCTGTTTTTT.

The V call is TRBV29-1, the J call TRBJ1-1; D is perhaps TRBD1 (6 bases). Germline-derived CDR1 and CDR2 are SQVTM and ANQGSEA. CDR3 length: 13 residues. The V end lost 4 bases, the J end lost 7 bases, and 16 bases lay between the germline ends. The CDR3 here is CSVAHRVEVEAFF. The CDR3 nucleotides are TGCAGCGTTGCTCACAGGGTGGAGGTTGAAGCTTTCTTT.

The J gene is TRBJ1-5, the V gene TRBV7-9; 7 bases align to TRBD1. CDR1 is SEHNR, CDR2 FQNEAQ, per germline (reference sequence). CDR3 size: 15 residues. V was pared by 5 bases and J by 8 bases, with 12 bases of the junction left unmatched. In DNA form, the CDR3 reads TGTGCCAGCAGCCCCCGGGACAGCATCGGGGAGCCCCAGCATTTT. This translates into CASSPRDSIGEPQHF.

This chain links TRBV19 with TRBJ2-6; D call uncertain. V lost 3 bases and J lost 1, with 7 bases in between. The germline gives CDR1 LNHDA, CDR2 SQIVND (reference sequence). This CDR3 is 15 amino acids long. CDR3 in DNA: TGTGCCAGTAGTATGGTGGCTTCTGGGGCCAACGTCCTGACTTTC. Encoded protein: CASSMVASGANVLTF.

This rearrangement joins TRBV7-2 to TRBJ2-7, with 8 bases aligning to TRBD1. CDR3 length: 14 amino acids. CDR1 and CDR2 (germline): SGHTA, FQGNSA. V was pared by 5 bases and J by 2 bases, with 5 bases of the junction left unmatched. The CDR3: CASSLRQGPYEQYF. The CDR3 nucleotides read TGTGCCAGCAGCCTACGACAGGGGCCCTACGAGCAGTACTTC.

The chain couples TRBV10-3 to TRBJ2-2; 8 bases align to TRBD1. Per the germline V gene, CDR1 is ENHRY and CDR2 is SYGVKD. This CDR3 comprises 19 residues. Losses at the gene ends were 2 bases for V and 2 bases for J; bases not matched to a gene: 13. CDR3 residues: CAISEPVNGDRQNTGELFF. Written as DNA, the CDR3 is TGTGCCATCAGTGAGCCCGTCAATGGGGACAGGCAAAACACCGGGGAGCTGTTTTTT.

This chain links TRBV30 with TRBJ2-5; the D gene is possibly TRBD2 (5 bases). CDR3 size: 14 residues. Germline CDR1 reads GTSNPN; CDR2 reads SVGIG (reference sequence). Trimming removed 2 bases from V and 7 bases from J, with 17 bases in between. Here the CDR3 reads CAWSRAQKRGTQYF. The CDR3 DNA reads as TGTGCCTGGAGTAGGGCCCAGAAACGGGGGACCCAGTACTTC.

This clone was recorded only once. The chain uses TRBV29-1 and TRBJ2-2; 9 nucleotides align to TRBD1. The V segment lost 0 bases and the J segment 4 bases; nucleotides outside the gene matches: 9. Germline-derived CDR1 and CDR2 are SQVTM and ANQGSEA. The CDR3 consists of 17 residues. CDR3 coding DNA: TGCAGCGTTGAAGATTTTGGGACAGGGCAGGCCACCGGGGAGCTGTTTTTT. This encodes CSVEDFGTGQATGELFF.

The V gene is TRBV28, the J gene TRBJ1-2, with 8 nucleotides matching TRBD1. The CDR3 contains 14 residues. The V gene end was trimmed by 3 bases and the J gene end by 4 bases; junction bases not matched to a gene: 4. The V gene's germline CDR1 is MDHEN and CDR2 SYDVKM. Written as DNA, the CDR3 is TGTGCCAGCAGTTTTCGGGACAGGTTCTATGGCTACACCTTC. Protein product: CASSFRDRFYGYTF.

This chain connects TRBV10-1 to TRBJ1-6, with D possibly being TRBD1 (6 bases). V gave up 2 bases and J gave up 10 bases, with 15 bases separating them. The CDR3 covers 15 residues. Germline V gene data show CDR1 as WNHNN and CDR2 as SYGVQD (reference sequence). The CDR3 spells CASSERGGVRSPLHF. The CDR3 nucleotides are TGCGCCAGCAGTGAGAGGGGGGGAGTGCGGTCACCCCTCCACTTT.

The V call is TRBV19, the J call TRBJ1-4; TRBD1 matches at 7 bases. Germline V gene data show CDR1 as LNHDA and CDR2 as SQIVND (reference sequence). J gave up 7 bases and V 4 bases, and 6 bases lay outside the gene matches. This CDR3 is 14 amino acids long. CDR3 loop: CASSTTGSAEKLFF. CDR3 coding DNA: TGTGCCAGTAGTACGACAGGGTCTGCTGAAAAACTGTTTTTT.

This rearrangement joins TRBV12-3 or TRBV12-4 to TRBJ1-1; 8 positions agree with TRBD1. The CDR3 totals 13 residues. Germline trimming cut 6 bases from V and 4 bases from J; bases unmatched to any gene: 4. The CDR3 sequence is CASSTTGGTEAFF. CDR3 DNA: TGTGCCAGCAGCACCACAGGGGGCACTGAAGCTTTCTTT.

V is TRBV19 and J is TRBJ2-7; 8 bases are shared with TRBD1. There are 14 residues in the CDR3. The ends lost 10 bases at V and 4 bases at J; junction bases unmatched: 12. Germline V CDR1 and CDR2: LNHDA, SQIVND (reference sequence). CDR3 region: CATSGRTGLYEQYF. The CDR3 region has the DNA TGTGCCACCTCAGGTCGGACAGGGCTATACGAGCAGTACTTC.